These 3 T cell receptor beta chains were all obtained from the same sample, sequenced in a study of cytomegalovirus exposure and HLA in healthy donors. Use of 60 Vbeta and 13 Jbeta primers characterized the PCR. Assay used: immunoSEQ multiplex PCR; TCRdb lists only in-frame clones, some missing. The repertoire includes about 180,000 clones, roughly 86% of them detected once, and around 4.9% sits in the top ten. Material for sequencing was PBMCs. The receptors originated from a girl aged 10 to 17 in good health and CMV-seropositive.

This clone has more than one count but fewer than ten. The chain couples TRBV9 to TRBJ2-2, with TRBD1 matching 9 bases. The CDR3 sequence is 15 residues long. CDR1 SGDLS and CDR2 YYNGEE come from the germline V gene. J gave up 6 bases and V 3 bases, and 6 bases lay outside the gene matches. DNA for the CDR3: TGTGCCAGCAGCGACCGGGACAGGGCCCCCGGGGAGCTGTTTTTT. Translation: CASSDRDRAPGELFF.

The genes are TRBV5-1 and TRBJ1-1, with TRBD1 matching 8 bases. V trimming: 4 bases; J trimming: 6 bases; junction bases outside the gene matches: 11. Germline V lookup: CDR1 SGHRS, CDR2 YFSETQ. The CDR3 runs to 15 residues. Here the CDR3 DNA reads TGCGCCAGCAGCGCGGGACAGGTGGGTCTCGCTGAAGCTTTCTTT. This encodes CASSAGQVGLAEAFF.

For this clone: Its ends do not fully match the called genes, so a read error is possible. The J gene is TRBJ1-2, the V gene TRBV7-6; D is perhaps TRBD1 (5 bases). Germline CDR1 reads SGHVS; CDR2 reads FNYEAQ. This CDR3 is built from 15 residues. The CDR3, as DNA: TGTGCCAGCAGCTTCAATAGGGGTCCGTTCTATGGCTACATCTTC. Translating it yields CASSFNRGPFYGYIF.